This is a list of T cell receptor beta chains from one sample in a study of cytomegalovirus exposure and HLA in healthy donors. TCRdb's copy holds only in-frame clones and misses some; the assay was immunoSEQ multiplex PCR. The table lists 150,000 or so clones, about four fifths of them singletons. The sequencing input was PBMCs. The origin of the receptors is a man between 18 and 35 years old in good health and CMV-seronegative. CDR3s include the opening cysteine and the closing phenylalanine or tryptophan. A D gene is named only where the DNA matches it firmly. A row's size may be missing; if present it is once, few, many or a size class.

D: .; V: TRBV19; length: 13; J: TRBJ2-3; size: .; CDR3: CASSTDYTDTQYF; DNA: TGTGCCAGTAGTACGGACTACACAGATACGCAGTATTTT
D: .; V: TRBV4-2; length: 14; J: TRBJ1-1; size: .; CDR3: CASSQERRAAEAFF; DNA: TGTGCCAGCAGCCAAGAACGCAGGGCGGCTGAAGCTTTCTTT
D: .; V: TRBV27; length: 16; J: TRBJ1-2; size: few; CDR3: CASSFNQVGGYYGYTF; DNA: TGTGCCAGCAGTTTTAATCAGGTCGGTGGGTACTATGGCTACACCTTC
D: .; V: TRBV4-1; length: 16; J: TRBJ2-2; size: .; CDR3: CASSQDGSGARGELFF; DNA: TGCGCCAGCAGCCAAGATGGGTCAGGGGCGCGGGGGGAGCTGTTTTTT
D: .; V: TRBV7-9; length: 15; J: TRBJ1-2; size: .; CDR3: CASSLNTVANYGYTF; DNA: TGTGCCAGCAGCTTAAATACCGTAGCTAACTATGGCTACACCTTC
D: TRBD2; V: TRBV29-1; length: 15; J: TRBJ2-1; size: .; CDR3: CSVGLAGGIYNEQFF; DNA: TGCAGCGTGGGACTAGCGGGGGGGATCTACAATGAGCAGTTCTTC
D: .; V: TRBV7-6; length: 17; J: TRBJ2-1; size: few; CDR3: CASSLSVSGGIHNEQFF; DNA: TGTGCCAGCAGCTTATCGGTCTCAGGAGGGATTCACAATGAGCAGTTCTTC
D: .; V: TRBV5-5; length: 15; J: TRBJ1-2; size: .; CDR3: CASSLSVRADYGYTF; DNA: TGTGCCAGCAGCTTGTCGGTCAGGGCGGACTATGGCTACACCTTC
D: TRBD1; V: TRBV27; length: 16; J: TRBJ1-6; size: .; CDR3: CASSWGKGTGPSPLHF; DNA: TGTGCCAGCAGTTGGGGTAAAGGGACAGGGCCTTCACCCCTCCACTTT
D: TRBD1; V: TRBV11-2; length: 14; J: TRBJ1-4; size: few; CDR3: CASSLGQGLEKLFF; DNA: TGTGCCAGCAGCTTGGGACAGGGATTAGAAAAACTGTTTTTT
D: .; V: TRBV2; length: 15; J: TRBJ2-3; size: .; CDR3: CASSRWETSTDTQYF; DNA: TGTGCCAGCAGTCGATGGGAGACTAGCACAGATACGCAGTATTTT
D: .; V: TRBV10-3; length: 13; J: TRBJ1-1; size: .; CDR3: CAISESGGGEAFF; DNA: TGTGCCATCAGTGAGTCCGGGGGAGGTGAAGCTTTCTTT
D: .; V: TRBV6-5; length: 15; J: TRBJ1-1; size: .; CDR3: CASSYGRDLNTEAFF; DNA: TGTGCCAGCAGTTACGGGAGGGACCTGAACACTGAAGCTTTCTTT
D: .; V: TRBV6-5; length: 12; J: TRBJ2-2; size: .; CDR3: CASSYQTGELFF; DNA: TGTGCCAGCAGTTATCAAACCGGGGAGCTGTTTTTT
D: TRBD1; V: TRBV7-6; length: 18; J: TRBJ2-3; size: .; CDR3: CASSLTSSGQGRSDTQYF; DNA: TGTGCCAGCAGCTTAACTTCATCGGGACAGGGTCGCTCAGATACGCAGTATTTT
D: TRBD1; V: TRBV4-1; length: 15; J: TRBJ1-5; size: few; CDR3: CASSQYDRGSVPQHF; DNA: TGCGCCAGCAGCCAATATGACAGGGGGTCAGTACCCCAGCATTTT
D: TRBD2; V: TRBV15; length: 16; J: TRBJ2-7; size: .; CDR3: CATSRDQAGAGYEQYF; DNA: TGTGCCACCAGCAGAGATCAGGCGGGAGCTGGCTACGAGCAGTACTTC
D: TRBD1; V: TRBV28; length: 16; J: TRBJ1-5; size: .; CDR3: CASSLNRGGGNQPQHF; DNA: TGTGCCAGCAGCCTAAACAGGGGCGGGGGCAATCAGCCCCAGCATTTT
D: .; V: TRBV18; length: 16; J: TRBJ2-2; size: .; CDR3: CASSPRFRTNTGELFF; DNA: TGTGCCAGCTCACCTAGGTTCAGGACGAACACCGGGGAGCTGTTTTTT
D: .; V: TRBV9; length: 16; J: TRBJ1-3; size: .; CDR3: CASSATVNMGGNTIYF; DNA: TGTGCCAGCAGCGCGACAGTAAACATGGGTGGAAACACCATATATTTT
D: .; V: TRBV6-5; length: 13; J: TRBJ1-4; size: .; CDR3: CASSLGGDEKLFF; DNA: TGTGCCAGCAGCCTCGGGGGGGATGAAAAACTGTTTTTT
D: TRBD1; V: TRBV27; length: 16; J: TRBJ1-2; size: .; CDR3: CASSFGPRGQNYGYTF; DNA: TGTGCCAGCAGTTTCGGGCCTCGGGGACAGAACTATGGCTACACCTTC
D: .; V: TRBV7-8; length: 15; J: TRBJ2-2; size: few; CDR3: CASSGQDTNTGELFF; DNA: TGTGCCAGCAGCGGCCAAGATACGAACACCGGGGAGCTGTTTTTT
D: .; V: TRBV6-6; length: 15; J: TRBJ1-1; size: .; CDR3: CASSRAVGTNTEAFF; DNA: TGTGCCAGCAGTCGGGCAGTAGGGACTAACACTGAAGCTTTCTTT
D: TRBD1; V: TRBV7-2; length: 14; J: TRBJ1-5; size: .; CDR3: CASRQTGGNQPQHF; DNA: TGTGCCAGCAGACAGACAGGGGGAAATCAGCCCCAGCATTTT
D: .; V: TRBV6-6; length: 15; J: TRBJ1-5; size: .; CDR3: CASSYGGVDNQPQHF; DNA: TGTGCCAGCAGTTATGGAGGGGTGGATAATCAGCCCCAGCATTTT
D: .; V: TRBV5-6; length: 12; J: TRBJ1-2; size: once; CDR3: CASSLGRYGYTF; DNA: TGTGCCAGCAGCTTGGGTCGGTATGGCTACACCTTC
D: TRBD2; V: TRBV7-2; length: 15; J: TRBJ2-6; size: .; CDR3: CASPVAGGPANVLTF; DNA: TGTGCCAGCCCAGTGGCGGGGGGGCCTGCCAACGTCCTGACTTTC